A selection of T cell receptor beta chains follows, all from one sample in a study of OX40 agonist ivuxolimab in advanced cancers. Sequenced by immunoSEQ multiplex PCR; TCRdb stores in-frame clones only, minus some. Of some 86,000 clones detected, about 85% appear once; the ten largest clones hold less than 4.5%. Sequencing used CD4+ or CD8+ T cells sorted from blood, obtained in a trial of the OX40 agonist ivuxolimab. The receptors stem from an adult with an advanced solid tumor such as melanoma, head and neck, liver or kidney cancer. CDR3s include the opening cysteine and the closing phenylalanine or tryptophan. D genes are given only for firm matches. The size entry is marked missing in some rows and otherwise reads once, few, many or a size class.

>13|.|TRBJ2-3|TRBV19|.
TGTGCCAGTAACCTCATTCCGGCAGGGACGCAGTATTTT
CASNLIPAGTQYF
>15|TRBD2|TRBJ2-1|TRBV6-5|.
TGTGCCAGCAGTTACGGGACTAGTGGTTCAGGTGAGCAGTTCTTC
CASSYGTSGSGEQFF
>14|TRBD1|TRBJ2-7|TRBV25-1|once
TGTGCCAGCAGTCACCGGGACAGGGGTTTCGAGCAGTACTTC
CASSHRDRGFEQYF
>17|.|TRBJ2-2|TRBV27|.
TGTGCCAGCAGTTCACCCGGGACCCTAGGTTTAACCGGGGAGCTGTTTTTT
CASSSPGTLGLTGELFF
>14|.|TRBJ2-1|TRBV5-1|.
TGCGCCAGCAGCTTGGGGGGGACTGATAATGAGCAGTTCTTC
CASSLGGTDNEQFF
>15|TRBD1|TRBJ2-1|TRBV5-3|.
TGTGCCAGAAAAGGGACAGGGTTAACCTACAATGAGCAGTTCTTC
CARKGTGLTYNEQFF
>16|.|TRBJ2-3|TRBV27|.
TGTGCCAGCAGTTTATATCCGGGGCAGCTAGCAGATACGCAGTATTTT
CASSLYPGQLADTQYF
>16|.|TRBJ1-2|TRBV7-2|.
TGTGCCAGCAGCCCCCGGGACGGCGGCCGGGCGGATGGCTACACCTTC
CASSPRDGGRADGYTF
>15|TRBD1|TRBJ2-1|TRBV7-2|.
TGTGCCAGCAGCTATGGGACAGGGAGGGGAAATGAGCAGTTCTTC
CASSYGTGRGNEQFF
>13|.|TRBJ1-1|TRBV7-2|.
TGTGCCAGCAGCTTAGATTTGAACACTGAAGCTTTCTTT
CASSLDLNTEAFF
>14|.|TRBJ2-7|TRBV5-1|.
TGCGCCAGCAGCTTGGAACAGGGTCTCTACGAGCAGTACTTC
CASSLEQGLYEQYF
>14|TRBD2|TRBJ2-3|TRBV7-9|.
TGTGCCAGCAGCCCCCGGGACTACACGGATACGCAGTATTTT
CASSPRDYTDTQYF
>15|TRBD2|TRBJ2-3|TRBV7-2|.
TGTGCCAGCAGCTTATATCGGGAGGTCACAGATACGCAGTATTTT
CASSLYREVTDTQYF
>13|.|TRBJ2-2|TRBV6-5|.
TGTGCCAGCAGTTCTCATACCACCGGGGAGCTGTTTTTT
CASSSHTTGELFF
>16|TRBD2|TRBJ2-3|TRBV9|.
TGTGCCAGCAGCGTATCGACTAGCGGGAGCACAGATACGCAGTATTTT
CASSVSTSGSTDTQYF
>14|TRBD2|TRBJ2-2|TRBV10-3|.
TGTGCCATCAGTGAGTCGACGGGGGGCGGGGAGCTGTTTTTT
CAISESTGGGELFF
>13|.|TRBJ1-4|TRBV5-3|.
TGTGCCAGAAGCTTTAACCTCGAGGAAAAACTGTTTTTT
CARSFNLEEKLFF
>16|.|TRBJ2-7|TRBV5-1|.
TGCGCCAGCAGCTCGGCCGGGGCGGGGATCTCCTACGAGCAGTACTTC
CASSSAGAGISYEQYF
>16|TRBD1|TRBJ1-4|TRBV14|.
TGTGCCAGCAGCCAATGGGGCCGGGACAGTGGAGAAAAACTGTTTTTT
CASSQWGRDSGEKLFF
>17|.|TRBJ2-7|TRBV4-2|.
TGTGCCAGCAGCCCACGTCCAGGGTCGGCTTCAACCTACGAGCAGTACTTC
CASSPRPGSASTYEQYF
>15|TRBD2|TRBJ2-1|TRBV7-3|.
TGTGCCAGCAGCTTAACTAGCGGGAGGTCTAATGAGCAGTTCTTC
CASSLTSGRSNEQFF
>14|.|TRBJ1-5|TRBV12-5|.
TGTGCTAGTGGTTTGGGGACAGTAGTTCAGCCCCAGCATTTT
CASGLGTVVQPQHF
>16|.|TRBJ2-2|TRBV5-4|.
TGTGCCAGCAGCTTGGGGGGAAGGGGAATAGCCGGGGAGCTGTTTTTT
CASSLGGRGIAGELFF
>12|TRBD2|TRBJ2-1|TRBV28|.
TGTGCCAGCAGCCTACTAGCGGTCGCGCAGTTCTTC
CASSLLAVAQFF
>13|.|TRBJ2-3|TRBV6-5|.
TGTGCCAGCGGTCGCCTGGAGGGAGATACGCAGTATTTT
CASGRLEGDTQYF
>14|TRBD2|TRBJ2-3|TRBV7-2|.
TGTGCCAGCCGGGCGGGGGAAGGCGCAGATACGCAGTATTTT
CASRAGEGADTQYF
>12|.|TRBJ1-5|TRBV13|.
TGTGCCAGCAGCTTTTCGGGAAGGCCCCAGCATTTT
CASSFSGRPQHF
>14|.|TRBJ1-4|TRBV30|once
TGTGCCTGGAGCAGACTTACAACTAATGAAAAACTGTTTTTT
CAWSRLTTNEKLFF
>14|.|TRBJ2-7|TRBV28|.
TGTGCCAGCAGTTACCCGGACAGCTCCTACGAGCAGTACTTC
CASSYPDSSYEQYF
>15|.|TRBJ2-7|TRBV5-4|.
TGTGCCAGCAGCCCCGATTCCGGGGTAAACTACGAGCAGTACTTC
CASSPDSGVNYEQYF
>14|.|TRBJ1-2|TRBV19|.
TGTGCCAGTAGTATCCGGCCGGACGGGTATGGCTACACCTTC
CASSIRPDGYGYTF
>17|.|TRBJ2-2|TRBV7-9|.
TGTGCCAGCAGCTTATCTCCCTTCCAATATTCCTCCGGGGAGCTGTTTTTT
CASSLSPFQYSSGELFF
>11|.|TRBJ2-2|TRBV20-1|few
TGCAGTGCTCCCTATATCGGGGAGCTGTTTTTT
CSAPYIGELFF
>13|TRBD2|TRBJ2-5|TRBV5-1|few
TGCGCCAGCAGCTTGCTGGGGAGCGGGGTACGGTACTTC
CASSLLGSGVRYF
>15|.|TRBJ2-2|TRBV4-2|.
TGTGCCAGCAGCCAAGTCGGGACTAACACCGGGGAGCTGTTTTTT
CASSQVGTNTGELFF
>13|.|TRBJ1-4|TRBV19|.
TGTGCCAGTAGCCCTTTTACTAATGAAAAACTGTTTTTT
CASSPFTNEKLFF
>13|.|TRBJ2-1|TRBV5-5|.
TGTGCCAGCCGTCCGGACTCCTACAATGAGCAGTTCTTC
CASRPDSYNEQFF
>16|TRBD2|TRBJ2-5|TRBV5-4|.
TGTGCCAGCAGCCTAGGACTAGCGGGAGGGGTGGAGACCCAGTACTTC
CASSLGLAGGVETQYF
>15|TRBD2|TRBJ2-3|TRBV28|once
TGTGCCAGCAGTGGTGGATCGGGAGGCCGAGATACGCAGTATTTT
CASSGGSGGRDTQYF
>13|TRBD1|TRBJ1-2|TRBV18|.
TGTGCCAGCTCAATAGACAGGGGCCGGGGCTACACCTTC
CASSIDRGRGYTF
>16|.|TRBJ2-1|TRBV7-9|.
TGTGCCAGCAGCTTAGCGGGGACCTTCTCCTACAATGAGCAGTTCTTC
CASSLAGTFSYNEQFF
>12|TRBD1|TRBJ1-4|TRBV30|.
TGTGCCTGGCAGGGGGGTAATGAAAAACTGTTTTTT
CAWQGGNEKLFF
>18|.|TRBJ1-5|TRBV4-1|.
TGCGCCAGCAGCCAAGATAGCTTTAGGGCTTATAGCAATCAGCCCCAGCATTTT
CASSQDSFRAYSNQPQHF
>13|TRBD2|TRBJ2-3|TRBV5-1|.
TGCGCCACCAGTCGGGAGGGGGAAGATACGCAGTATTTT
CATSREGEDTQYF
>15|TRBD1|TRBJ2-7|TRBV9|.
TGTGCCAGCAGCTTCCTACCGGGACAGGACTACGAGCAGTACTTC
CASSFLPGQDYEQYF
>15|TRBD2|TRBJ2-1|TRBV5-1|.
TGCGCCAGCAGACTCCGGCCCCGGGAGGTCAATGAGCAGTTCTTC
CASRLRPREVNEQFF
>15|.|TRBJ2-3|TRBV11-2|.
TGTGCCAGCAGCTTAAACTGGGGAGTCACAGATACGCAGTATTTT
CASSLNWGVTDTQYF
>15|TRBD1|TRBJ2-7|TRBV28|.
TGTGCCAGCAGTTCGGGGGCAGGACAGGGACGCGAGCAGTACTTC
CASSSGAGQGREQYF
>13|.|TRBJ1-5|TRBV30|.
TGTGCCTGGAGCGGCGGCAGGCGGCAGCCCCAGCATTTT
CAWSGGRRQPQHF
>13|.|TRBJ2-1|TRBV6-1|.
TGTGCCAGCAGTGAATGGGATTTTTCTGAGCAGTTCTTC
CASSEWDFSEQFF
>14|.|TRBJ2-3|TRBV5-4|.
TGTGCCAGCAGCGAGAACCCACAGGCAGATACGCAGTATTTT
CASSENPQADTQYF
>14|TRBD1|TRBJ2-7|TRBV19|.
TGTGCCAGTAATTTTGGACAGGGGTCCTACGAGCAGTACTTC
CASNFGQGSYEQYF